Following are 23 T cell receptor beta chains from one sample sequenced in a study of TET2 disruption in CD19-targeted CAR T cells. Documented treatment: autologous CTL019 cells: CD19 CAR with 4-1BB and CD3 zeta domains. Their specific antigens are unknown. Using immunoSEQ multiplex PCR, the repertoire was profiled, and TCRdb retains in-frame clones only, with some absent. The sample data list 25,000 to 30,000 clones. Material: CD8- CAR+ T cells sorted from cultured blood T cells, obtained for CD19 CAR T cell therapy. Subset: CD8-negative CAR-positive T cells from the infusion product. The receptors originated from a man aged 65 to 85 with chronic lymphocytic leukemia.

Regarding this clone: The read terminates 3 residues ahead of where the CDR3 ends, so the germline J gene completes it. The V gene is TRBV7-9, the J gene TRBJ1-1, with D possibly being TRBD1 (5 bases). The CDR3 totals 13 residues. The germline CDR1 and CDR2 sequences are SEHNR and FQNEAQ (reference sequence). The V and J ends lost 7 bases and 4 bases respectively, with 13 bases between them. This CDR3 reads CASTVMGGTEAFF. The part of the CDR3 DNA that was read is TGTGCCAGCACCGTTATGGGGGGCACTGAA.

In regard to this clone: Sequencing ends 3 residues short of the CDR3 end; the germline J gene provides the rest. The rearrangement links TRBV7-8 to TRBJ1-2; no clear D. Per the germline V gene, CDR1 is SGHVS and CDR2 is FQNEAQ. Trimming left V 1 base short and J 3 bases short, with 12 bases between. This CDR3 is built from 15 residues. The CDR3 protein is CASSLEGGFDYGYTF. CDR3 bases read: TGTGCCAGCAGCTTAGAAGGTGGTTTTGACTATGGC.

Remarks on this clone: The CDR3 end is not reached by the read, which stops 3 residues before it; the germline J gene fills it in. J is TRBJ2-6 and V is TRBV19, with D maybe TRBD2 (5 bases). V lost 2 bases, J lost 0 bases, and 14 bases lay in between. Looked up from germline, CDR1 is LNHDA and CDR2 is SQIVND (reference sequence). This CDR3 contains 18 residues. CDR3: CASSIPRTASSGANVLTF. CDR3 DNA, as far as it was read: TGTGCCAGTAGTATACCCCGGACTGCGAGCTCTGGGGCCAACGTC. Supplemented by reference TRBV19 and TRBJ2-6, the full variable domain reads DGGITQSPKYLFRKEGQNVTLSCEQNLNHDAMYWYRQDPGQGLRLIYYSQIVNDFQKGDIAEGYSVSREKKESFPLTVTSAQKNPTAFYLCASSIPRTASSGANVLTFGAGSRLTVL.

Concerning this clone: The CDR3 extends 3 residues past the end of the read, so its final part is completed from the germline J gene. This chain uses TRBV5-1 with TRBJ2-1, with 10 positions matching TRBD1. Germline CDR1 is SGHRS and CDR2 is YFSETQ. The CDR3 is 16 residues long. V was pared by 0 bases and J by 8 bases, with 8 bases of the junction left unmatched. The chain's CDR3 is CASSLAGRQGADEQFF. CDR3 DNA (partial): TGCGCCAGCAGCTTGGCCGGGAGACAGGGGGCCGATGAG. Filled out from reference TRBV5-1 and TRBJ2-1, the complete variable domain reads KAGVTQTPRYLIKTRGQQVTLSCSPISGHRSVSWYQQTPGQGLQFLFEYFSETQRNKGNFPGRFSGRQFSNSRSEMNVSTLELGDSALYLCASSLAGRQGADEQFFGPGTRLTVL.

As to this clone: The read ends 3 residues early relative to the CDR3; the germline J gene fills the gap. The rearrangement uses TRBV10-3 and TRBJ2-3; TRBD1 matches at 10 bases. The CDR3 spans 16 residues. With 2 bases clipped from V and 4 bases from J, the junction kept 6 bases outside the gene matches. Germline assignment: CDR1 ENHRY and CDR2 SYGVKD. The CDR3 bases that were read are TGTGCCATCAGTGAGCCGGGACAGGGGACCGCAGATACG. Translation: CAISEPGQGTADT. The whole CDR3 sequence is CAISEPGQGTADTQYF.

Partial CDR3 DNA: TGTGCCAGCTCACCGGGACAGGGGGCCTCCGAA. Its translation: CASSPGQGASE. The full CDR3 protein is CASSPGQGASEYTF. The rearrangement uses TRBV18 and TRBJ1-2, with 12 bases identical to TRBD1. The read comes to an end 3 residues before the CDR3 does, leaving the germline J gene to fill in the end. The CDR3 extends over 14 amino acids. CDR1 and CDR2 from the germline V gene are KGHSH and LQKENI.

On this clone itself: The CDR3 goes on 3 residues after the read ends, and that part is filled in from the germline J gene. The rearrangement links TRBV18 to TRBJ1-1, with 9 bases aligning to TRBD1. The V gene's germline CDR1 is KGHSH and CDR2 LQKENI. The CDR3 covers 16 residues. The covered CDR3 bases are TGTGCCAGCTCACTACAGGGGGCGGGAAGCACAGATACG. As protein: CASSLQGAGSTDT. The whole CDR3 reads CASSLQGAGSTDTAFF.

Incomplete CDR3 DNA: TGTGCCAGCAGCCAAGAGAACAGCGGAACCTACGAG. This translates into CASSQENSGTYE. The full CDR3 sequence reads CASSQENSGTYEQYF. The chain has TRBV4-2 and TRBJ2-7, with a possible D match to TRBD2 (5 bases). The read ends 3 residues shy of where the CDR3 ends; the end is completed using the germline J gene. Trimming took 0 bases from V and 2 from J, leaving 11 bases between them. This CDR3 is built from 15 residues. Germline lookup yields CDR1 LGHNA and CDR2 YNFKEQ.

As to this clone: The read falls 3 residues short of the CDR3 end, and the missing part is taken from the germline J gene. This chain links TRBV2 with TRBJ2-3; D remains ambiguous. Germline-derived CDR1 and CDR2 are SNHLY and FYNNEI. The CDR3 is 12 residues long. The sequenced CDR3 bases are TGTGCCAGCAGTGAAGGGGCCTCTTCG. This codes for CASSEGASS. The complete CDR3 sequence is CASSEGASSQYF.

Turning to this clone: The DNA ends 3 residues before the CDR3 does, and the rest of the CDR3 is filled in from the germline J gene. The chain is built from TRBV7-8 and TRBJ2-5; 8 bases line up with TRBD1. This CDR3 has 14 amino acids. With V trimmed by 5 bases and J by 5 bases, 7 bases remained unmatched. Looked up from germline, CDR1 is SGHVS and CDR2 is FQNEAQ. The CDR3 DNA, read in part, is TGTGCCAGCAGCAAGCAGGGGGCCGCGGAGACC. As protein: CASSKQGAAET. The whole CDR3 protein is CASSKQGAAETQYF. The full variable domain, its missing parts supplied by reference TRBV7-8 and TRBJ2-5, is GAGVSQSPRYKVAKRGQDVALRCDPISGHVSLFWYQQALGQGPEFLTYFQNEAQLDKSGLPSDRFFAERPEGSVSTLKIQRTQQEDSAVYLCASSKQGAAETQYFGPGTRLLVL.

A remark on this clone: The missing CDR3 end, 3 residues past where the read stops, is filled in from the germline J gene. The sample holds other DNA sequences that translate to the same CDR3. The gene calls are TRBV20-1 and TRBJ1-3, with TRBD1 as a possible D gene (6 bases). This CDR3 is built from 14 residues. Germline assignment: CDR1 DFQATT and CDR2 SNEGSKA (reference sequence). Trimming cost V 5 bases and J 2 bases, with 13 bases left between them. The CDR3 reads CSASQGQTGNTIYF. The sequenced part of the CDR3 DNA is TGCAGTGCTTCCCAGGGGCAAACTGGAAACACC.

Comments on this clone: Read coverage stops 3 residues before the CDR3 terminus; the germline J gene supplies the remainder. The V gene is TRBV12-3 or TRBV12-4, the J gene TRBJ2-1; D is unclear. The CDR3 is 13 residues long. Trimming pared 6 bases from V and 7 bases from J, leaving 13 bases between. CDR3 bases read: TGTGCCAGCAGACCGACCGGGTGGAATGAG. Residues: CASRPTGWNE. The CDR3 in its entirety is CASRPTGWNEQFF.

As to this clone: Read sequence stops 3 residues before the CDR3 end, and the germline J gene provides the missing end. This chain uses TRBV18 with TRBJ1-4; possible D gene TRBD1, 6 bases. This CDR3 region has 15 residues. The ends were cut back, 6 bases at V and 6 bases at J, with 17 bases in the middle. Germline CDR1 and CDR2: KGHSH and LQKENI. The DNA read from the CDR3 is TGTGCCAGCTCCCCGACCGGACAGCAGGATGAAAAA. Its translation: CASSPTGQQDEK. The CDR3 reads in full as CASSPTGQQDEKLFF.

As for this clone: A junction boundary mismatches the germline segment, possibly from a read error. The missing CDR3 end, 3 residues past where the read stops, is filled in from the germline J gene. Other DNA sequences from this sample encode an identical CDR3 as well. The rearrangement links TRBV2 to TRBJ1-2; tentatively, D is TRBD1 (6 bases). CDR1 is SNHLY, CDR2 FYNNEI, per germline. The CDR3 loop spans 15 amino acids. This chain's CDR3 is CASSEADTGNYGYTF. Incomplete CDR3 DNA: TGTGCCAGCAGTGAAGCGGACACAGGGAACTATGGT.

Turning to this clone: Read coverage stops 3 residues before the CDR3 terminus; the germline J gene supplies the remainder. This chain joins TRBV20-1 and TRBJ1-1, with TRBD1 as a possible D gene (5 bases). Germline V gene sequence: CDR1 DFQATT, CDR2 SNEGSKA (reference sequence). The CDR3 is made up of 13 amino acids. Trimming took 4 bases from V and 3 from J, leaving 12 bases between them. The CDR3 bases that were read are TGCAGTGCTAAGGACCAGGGTTACACTGAA. Translation gives CSAKDQGYTE. The complete CDR3 protein is CSAKDQGYTEAFF.

As to this clone: Read sequence stops 3 residues before the CDR3 end, and the germline J gene provides the missing end. The same CDR3 also results from other DNA sequences found in this sample. The chain joins TRBV7-4 to TRBJ1-2; D possibly corresponds to TRBD1 (6 bases). The CDR3 spans 16 residues. In germline, CDR1 is SGHVT, CDR2 SQSDAQ. CDR3 DNA, as far as it was read: TGTGCCAGCAGCTTCACAGGGCCTCAGAGCACAGATACC. This gives the protein CASSFTGPQSTDT. The whole CDR3 protein reads CASSFTGPQSTDTYTF.

About this clone: The CDR3 end lies 3 residues beyond the end of the read and is filled in from the germline J gene. This chain uses TRBV30 with TRBJ2-4; the match to TRBD2 covers 9 bases. The CDR3 extends over 16 amino acids. Germline lookup yields CDR1 GTSNPN and CDR2 SVGIG (reference sequence). The DNA read from the CDR3 is TGTGCCTGGACGGGGCTAGCGGGGAGAGGGCCAGAGACT. It translates to CAWTGLAGRGPET. The full CDR3 is CAWTGLAGRGPETQYF.

Notes on this clone: The CDR3 end lies 3 residues beyond the end of the read and is filled in from the germline J gene. V gene TRBV28 combines with J gene TRBJ2-7; a possible D gene is TRBD1 (6 bases). The germline V and J ends were trimmed by 2 bases and 3 bases, with 11 bases remaining between them. Germline lookup yields CDR1 MDHEN and CDR2 SYDVKM. The CDR3 is made up of 14 amino acids. Here the CDR3 reads CASSLETGDYEQYF. The sequenced part of the CDR3 DNA is TGTGCCAGCAGTTTAGAGACAGGAGACTACGAG.

By frequency, this clone is medium-sized. The read halts 3 residues ahead of the CDR3 end, with the missing end drawn from the germline J gene. The V gene is TRBV20-1, the J gene TRBJ2-7; 8 bases line up with TRBD1. V trimming: 5 bases; J trimming: 4 bases; junction bases outside the gene matches: 7. This CDR3 region has 13 residues. CDR1 and CDR2 (germline): DFQATT, SNEGSKA (reference sequence). The CDR3 DNA, read in part, is TGCAGTGCTGGCCGACAGGGGAGGTACGAG. This sequence encodes CSAGRQGRYE. Given in full, the CDR3 is CSAGRQGRYEQYF.

As to this clone: The read terminates 3 residues ahead of where the CDR3 ends, so the germline J gene completes it. J is TRBJ1-1 and V is TRBV11-1; 10 positions agree with TRBD1. Looked up from germline, CDR1 is SGHAT and CDR2 is FQDESV (reference sequence). Losses at the gene ends were 5 bases for V and 3 bases for J; bases not matched to a gene: 6. The CDR3 is made up of 15 amino acids. CDR3 sequence reads: CASSPSGTGDTEAFF. The covered CDR3 bases are TGTGCCAGCAGCCCTTCCGGGACAGGGGACACTGAA.

With respect to this clone: The read terminates 3 residues before the CDR3 end, so the remaining end is supplied by the germline J gene. V and J are TRBV19 and TRBJ1-2; perhaps TRBD1 as D (6 bases). The CDR3 consists of 14 residues. CDR1 LNHDA and CDR2 SQIVND come from the germline V gene (reference sequence). The DNA read from the CDR3 is TGTGCCACGGGGGGGGCCCCTAGCACAGATACC. Amino acids: CATGGAPSTDT. The whole CDR3 reads CATGGAPSTDTYTF.

About this clone: Within the sample, other DNA sequences also encode this same CDR3. The DNA read from the CDR3 is TGTGCCAGCAGCCTAAGACTGTACTCTGGAAACACC. The encoded protein is CASSLRLYSGNT. The complete CDR3 sequence is CASSLRLYSGNTIYF. The V gene is TRBV5-6, the J gene TRBJ1-3; D gene ambiguous. Read data end 3 residues before the CDR3 end; the end is taken from the germline J gene. Looked up from germline, CDR1 is SGHDT and CDR2 is YYEEEE. Trimming removed 4 bases at V and 0 bases at J, with 11 bases between. This CDR3 contains 15 residues.

To note about this clone: The read stops 3 residues short of the end of the CDR3; the missing end is completed from the germline J gene. J is TRBJ1-2 and V is TRBV19, with 12 bases aligning to TRBD1. The V gene's germline CDR1 is LNHDA and CDR2 SQIVND (reference sequence). Unmatched junction bases numbered 10, after V lost 7 bases and J lost 4 bases. The CDR3 sequence is 16 residues long. The DNA read from the CDR3 is TGTGCCAGTACCCCGACGGGACAGGGGGCGGGCTATGGC. It is translated as CASTPTGQGAGYG. The CDR3, in full, reads CASTPTGQGAGYGYTF.